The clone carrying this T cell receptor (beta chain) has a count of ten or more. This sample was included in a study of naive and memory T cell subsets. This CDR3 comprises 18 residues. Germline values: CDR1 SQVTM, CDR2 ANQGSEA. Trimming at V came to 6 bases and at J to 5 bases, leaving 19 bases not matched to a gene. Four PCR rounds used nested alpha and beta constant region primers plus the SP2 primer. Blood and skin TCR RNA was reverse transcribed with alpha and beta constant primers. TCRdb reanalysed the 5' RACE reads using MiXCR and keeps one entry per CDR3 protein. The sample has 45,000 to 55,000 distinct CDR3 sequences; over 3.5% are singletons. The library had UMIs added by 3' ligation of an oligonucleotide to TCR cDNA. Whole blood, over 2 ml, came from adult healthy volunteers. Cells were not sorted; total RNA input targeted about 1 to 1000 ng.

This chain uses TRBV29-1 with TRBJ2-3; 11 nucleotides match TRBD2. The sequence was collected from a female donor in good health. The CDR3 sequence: CSVLLLRTSGRSRDTQYF. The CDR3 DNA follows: TGCAGCGTCCTGCTGCTACGGACTAGCGGGCGAAGTAGAGATACGCAGTATTTT.